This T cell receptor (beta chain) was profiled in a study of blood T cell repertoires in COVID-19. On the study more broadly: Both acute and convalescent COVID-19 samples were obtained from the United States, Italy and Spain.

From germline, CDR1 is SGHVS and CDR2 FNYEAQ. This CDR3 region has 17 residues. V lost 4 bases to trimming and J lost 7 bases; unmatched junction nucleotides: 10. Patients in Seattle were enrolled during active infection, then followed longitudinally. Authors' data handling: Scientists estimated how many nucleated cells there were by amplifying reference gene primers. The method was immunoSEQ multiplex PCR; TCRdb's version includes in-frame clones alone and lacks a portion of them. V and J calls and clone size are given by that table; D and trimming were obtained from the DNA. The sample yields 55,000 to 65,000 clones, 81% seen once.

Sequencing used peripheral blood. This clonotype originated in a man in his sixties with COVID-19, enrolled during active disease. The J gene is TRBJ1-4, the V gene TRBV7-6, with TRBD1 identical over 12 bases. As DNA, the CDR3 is TGTGCCAGCAGCTCAGGGACAGGGGGCTCGGTTGGTGAAAAACTGTTTTTT. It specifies CASSSGTGGSVGEKLFF.